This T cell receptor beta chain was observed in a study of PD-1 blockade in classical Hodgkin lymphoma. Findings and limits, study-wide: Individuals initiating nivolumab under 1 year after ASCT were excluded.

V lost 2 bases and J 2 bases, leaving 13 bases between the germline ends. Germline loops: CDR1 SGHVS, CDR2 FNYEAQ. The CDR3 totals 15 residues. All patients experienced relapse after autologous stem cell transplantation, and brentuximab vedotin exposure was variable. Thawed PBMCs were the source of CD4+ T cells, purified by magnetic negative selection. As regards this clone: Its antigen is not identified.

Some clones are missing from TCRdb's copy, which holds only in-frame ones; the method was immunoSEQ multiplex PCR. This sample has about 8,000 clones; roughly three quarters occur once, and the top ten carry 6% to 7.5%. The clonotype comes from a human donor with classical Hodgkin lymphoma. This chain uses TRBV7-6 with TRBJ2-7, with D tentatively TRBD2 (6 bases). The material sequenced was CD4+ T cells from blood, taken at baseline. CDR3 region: CASSLNWGETYEQYF. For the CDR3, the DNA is TGTGCCAGCAGCTTAAACTGGGGGGAGACCTACGAGCAGTACTTC.